The source of this TCR beta chain is a study of T-cell reconstitution after alpha-beta-depleted transplantation in children. Broader study findings: Surviving recipient T cells and thymic progenitors accounted for the high day-60 TCRbeta diversity observed in some patients. Alpha-beta T cells present about two months after transplant were reported to originate from several hundred expanded graft clones. One year post-transplant, T-cell counts and diversity were largely derived from T cells produced anew.

With regard to this clonotype: What it binds is not known.

V lost 1 base to trimming and J lost 13 bases, with 14 bases between them. Germline values: CDR1 DFQATT, CDR2 SNEGSKA (reference sequence). The CDR3 runs to 12 residues. Preparation of the TCRbeta library used unique molecular identifiers. TCRdb re-called the PCR reads with MiXCR, one entry per CDR3 protein. The data show approximately 270,000 distinct CDR3 sequences, with around 25% seen just once and 4% to 5.5% held by the top ten. The source material was PBMCs, mostly from graft donor cells, sampled 360 days after TCRalphabeta/CD19-depleted stem cell transplant. The chain is built from TRBV20-1 and TRBJ2-1; D is undetermined. This clonotype was obtained from a female patient aged 2-9 years who had a stem cell transplant for congenital amegakaryocytic thrombocytopenia, so the T cells may come from the graft donor. In DNA, the CDR3 is TGCAGTGCTAGAGTTGGTGGGAAATCTCAGTTCTTC. This translates into CSARVGGKSQFF.